These 30 T cell receptor beta chains were all obtained from the same sample, sequenced in a study of blood T cell repertoires in COVID-19. Assay: immunoSEQ multiplex PCR; the TCRdb copy retains only in-frame clones and omits some. The sample includes 130,000 or so clones, 70% to 85% seen only once; the top ten take 12%. Sequenced: peripheral blood. The receptors originated from a woman aged 55-70 years with acute or convalescent COVID-19.

This clone has a handful of counts. The V call is TRBV5-1, the J call TRBJ1-1, with D perhaps TRBD1 (5 bases). V was shortened by 5 bases and J by 1 base, with 12 bases between the two germline ends. Per germline, CDR1 SGHRS and CDR2 YFSETQ. CDR3 length: 14 amino acids. The CDR3 DNA is TGCGCCAGCAGGGGGACTGGAGGGAACACTGAAGCTTTCTTT. Translating gives CASRGTGGNTEAFF.

V usage is TRBV5-6 and J usage is TRBJ1-1; D may be TRBD1 (6 bases). Per the germline V gene, CDR1 is SGHDT and CDR2 is YYEEEE. V lost 2 bases and J lost 6, with 14 bases in between. The CDR3 length is 14 residues. The CDR3 here is CASSFGRGKAEAFF. The CDR3 coding sequence is TGTGCCAGCAGCTTCGGCAGGGGCAAGGCTGAAGCTTTCTTT.

The genes are TRBV30 and TRBJ1-1; unclear D gene. The length of the CDR3 is 14 residues. Germline assignment: CDR1 GTSNPN and CDR2 SVGIG (reference sequence). V dropped 0 bases and J dropped 0 bases, with 8 bases sitting between them. CDR3 region: CAWSVPAVNTEAFF. DNA of the CDR3: TGTGCCTGGAGTGTACCCGCAGTGAACACTGAAGCTTTCTTT.

Turning to this clone: The junction departs from the called germline gene at one end, perhaps through a read error. The chain links TRBV19 to TRBJ1-2; D perhaps matches TRBD1 (6 bases). This CDR3 contains 8 residues. Looked up from germline, CDR1 is LNHDA and CDR2 is SQIVND (reference sequence). The CDR3 loop reads CAIEGGRF. The CDR3, as DNA: TGTGCCATCGAAGGGGGACGGTTC.

V gene TRBV19 combines with J gene TRBJ1-1; no clear D gene. The ends were cut back, 3 bases at V and 0 bases at J, with 11 bases in the middle. CDR1 is LNHDA and CDR2 is SQIVND in the germline V gene (reference sequence). This CDR3 contains 15 residues. The CDR3 DNA reads TGTGCCAGTAGTATCGGCGGAACTTTGAACACTGAAGCTTTCTTT. This codes for CASSIGGTLNTEAFF. Complete variable domain (other parts from reference TRBV19 and TRBJ1-1): DGGITQSPKYLFRKEGQNVTLSCEQNLNHDAMYWYRQDPGQGLRLIYYSQIVNDFQKGDIAEGYSVSREKKESFPLTVTSAQKNPTAFYLCASSIGGTLNTEAFFGQGTRLTVV.

The chain employs TRBV4-1 and TRBJ2-3; the match to TRBD1 covers 9 bases. The CDR3 spans 15 residues. V lost 5 bases to trimming and J lost 2 bases; unmatched junction nucleotides: 5. Germline loops: CDR1 MGHRA, CDR2 YSYEKL. The CDR3, as DNA: TGCGCCAGCAGCAAGGGGGACAGGGACACAGATACGCAGTATTTT. Translated, it gives CASSKGDRDTDTQYF.

In the case of this clone: This CDR3 is also generated by other DNA sequences in the sample. The rearrangement uses TRBV3-1 (or the pseudogene TRBV3-2) and TRBJ1-3; D unresolved. This CDR3 contains 14 residues. Germline V gene data show CDR1 as LGHDT and CDR2 as YNNKEL (reference sequence). Trimming took off 4 bases at V and 0 bases at J, with 7 bases between the two ends. The CDR3, as DNA: TGTGCCAGCAGCCCGCCGGGCTCTGGAAACACCATATATTTT. Translation: CASSPPGSGNTIYF.

The J gene is TRBJ1-2, the V gene TRBV27, with a possible D match to TRBD1 (6 bases). The length of the CDR3 is 14 residues. Per germline, CDR1 MNHEY and CDR2 SMNVEV (reference sequence). Trimming pared 5 bases from V and 4 bases from J, leaving 14 bases between. The DNA of the CDR3 is TGTGCCAGCAGTGCTCCAGGGGATTTCTATGGCTACACCTTC. This encodes CASSAPGDFYGYTF.

This clone was counted between two and nine times. The V gene is TRBV25-1, the J gene TRBJ1-2; TRBD1 matches 7 bases. V was clipped by 1 base and J by 4 bases; unmatched bases: 0. In germline, CDR1 is MGHDK, CDR2 SYGVNS. The CDR3 runs to 13 residues. The CDR3 loop reads CASSEWDSYGYTF. CDR3 bases: TGTGCCAGCAGTGAATGGGACAGCTATGGCTACACCTTC.

On this clone itself: Other DNA sequences in this specimen translate into the identical CDR3. The chain uses TRBV6-1 and TRBJ1-1; D unclear. The CDR3 is made up of 13 amino acids. V was trimmed by 3 bases and J by 1 base, leaving 6 bases between them. Germline assignment: CDR1 MNHNS and CDR2 SASEGT. CDR3 sequence reads: CASSDRENTEAFF. For the CDR3, the DNA is TGTGCCAGCAGTGATCGGGAGAACACTGAAGCTTTCTTT.

The chain recombines TRBV4-1 with TRBJ1-2, with 8 bases matching TRBD1. Per germline, CDR1 MGHRA and CDR2 YSYEKL. V shed 1 base and J 6 bases; nucleotides not matched to a gene: 13. CDR3 length equals 17 residues. The chain's CDR3 is CASSQVGTGVVGDGYTF. DNA for the CDR3: TGCGCCAGCAGCCAAGTCGGGACAGGAGTTGTTGGAGATGGCTACACCTTC.

This chain's CDR3 is CASRIPIRVNTDTQYF. CDR3 in DNA: TGTGCCAGCAGGATCCCGATCCGGGTCAACACAGATACGCAGTATTTT. The chain joins TRBV2 to TRBJ2-3; D not resolved. V gave up 6 bases and J gave up 2 bases, with 18 bases separating them. The CDR3 extends over 16 amino acids. The germline CDR1 and CDR2 sequences are SNHLY and FYNNEI.

The V gene is TRBV7-2, the J gene TRBJ2-5, with a possible D match to TRBD2 (7 bases). The CDR3 is made up of 16 amino acids. CDR1 is SGHTA, CDR2 FQGNSA, per germline. The V end was cut by 0 bases, the J end by 1 base, with 12 bases between. This CDR3 is CASSLAGGRGQETQYF. Here the CDR3 DNA reads TGTGCCAGCAGCTTAGCGGGGGGGCGGGGCCAAGAGACCCAGTACTTC.

The chain uses TRBV6-6 and TRBJ1-2; the match to TRBD1 covers 9 bases. This CDR3 region has 14 residues. V gave up 4 bases and J gave up 7 bases; unmatched junction bases: 7. Germline CDR1 and CDR2: MNHNY and SVGAGI (reference sequence). CDR3 nucleotide sequence: TGTGCCAGCAGTTCCCCGGACAGGGGACTTGGCTACACCTTC. Encoded protein: CASSSPDRGLGYTF.

The chain has TRBV5-4 and TRBJ2-5; possible D gene TRBD1, 6 bases. V lost 2 bases and J 5 bases, leaving 10 bases between the germline ends. Germline CDR1 SGHNT, CDR2 YYREEE (reference sequence). The CDR3 covers 13 residues. DNA for the CDR3: TGTGCCAGCAGCTTTGACAGGTCGGAGACCCAGTACTTC. This translates into CASSFDRSETQYF. The variable domain in full, completed from reference TRBV5-4 and TRBJ2-5, reads ETGVTQSPTHLIKTRGQQVTLRCSSQSGHNTVSWYQQALGQGPQFIFQYYREEENGRGNFPPRFSGLQFPNYSSELNVNALELDDSALYLCASSFDRSETQYFGPGTRLLVL.

The gene calls are TRBV2 and TRBJ1-2; maybe TRBD1 (6 bases). Germline-derived CDR1 and CDR2 are SNHLY and FYNNEI. Trimming took 2 bases from V and 4 from J, leaving 14 bases between them. This CDR3 contains 15 residues. In nucleotides, the CDR3 is TGTGCCAGCAGTGAATTCGACAGGAATCCCTATGGCTACACCTTC. Translated, it gives CASSEFDRNPYGYTF.

This chain joins TRBV7-7 and TRBJ2-5; D might be TRBD2 (5 bases). V lost 8 bases to trimming and J lost 2 bases, with 21 bases between them. This CDR3 is built from 16 residues. CDR1 SSHAT and CDR2 FNYEAQ come from the germline V gene (reference sequence). The CDR3 bases are TGTGCCAGCGCCCTTGGTAGGACTGTAAGACAAGAGACCCAGTACTTC. It specifies CASALGRTVRQETQYF.

The rearrangement links TRBV30 to TRBJ1-1; D is undetermined. CDR3 length: 13 residues. V was cut by 0 bases and J by 4 bases, with 9 bases left in between. Germline-derived CDR1 and CDR2 are GTSNPN and SVGIG (reference sequence). The CDR3 nucleotides read TGTGCCTGGAGTGTCTTGACGGGCACTGAAGCTTTCTTT. Residues: CAWSVLTGTEAFF.

The DNA for the CDR3 is TGTGCCAGCAGGCCGGGACAGGATAAGGACAAAGGAAACACCATATATTTT. Protein: CASRPGQDKDKGNTIYF. V is TRBV7-9 and J is TRBJ1-3; 8 bases agree with TRBD1. J gave up 4 bases and V 6 bases, and 14 bases lay outside the gene matches. Germline lookup yields CDR1 SEHNR and CDR2 FQNEAQ (reference sequence). There are 17 residues in the CDR3.

CDR3 residues: CAWSKRDITDTQYF. The DNA of the CDR3 is TGTGCCTGGAGTAAAAGAGATATCACAGATACGCAGTATTTT. The genes are TRBV30 and TRBJ2-3; no firm D call. Germline CDR1 and CDR2: GTSNPN and SVGIG (reference sequence). The CDR3 extends over 14 amino acids. V was trimmed by 2 bases and J by 2 bases, leaving 11 bases between them.

The gene calls are TRBV2 and TRBJ2-2; perhaps TRBD2 as D (6 bases). Germline V CDR1 and CDR2: SNHLY, FYNNEI. Trimming took off 6 bases at V and 6 bases at J, with 20 bases between the two ends. The CDR3 length is 16 residues. The CDR3 DNA reads TGTGCCAGCAGCCGGGGGTTAACAGGTCGAGCCGGGGAGCTGTTTTTT. Its protein product is CASSRGLTGRAGELFF.

The chain employs TRBV12-5 and TRBJ1-1; 8 nucleotides match TRBD1. With V trimmed by 0 bases and J by 5 bases, 5 bases remained unmatched. From germline, CDR1 is LGHNT and CDR2 FRNRAP. This CDR3 is built from 15 residues. In nucleotides, the CDR3 is TGTGCTAGTGGTTTGGTTCTTACAGGGGGGACTGAAGCTTTCTTT. Translated: CASGLVLTGGTEAFF.

This clone has just a few counts. The rearrangement joins TRBV5-1 to TRBJ1-1, with D possibly matching TRBD1 (5 bases). CDR3 length equals 13 residues. From germline, CDR1 is SGHRS and CDR2 YFSETQ. Deletions cut 3 bases from V and 5 bases from J, with 11 bases between. CDR3 sequence: CASSYWGRTEAFF. Written as DNA, the CDR3 is TGCGCCAGCAGCTATTGGGGGAGGACTGAAGCTTTCTTT.

This clone was detected only once. The rearrangement joins TRBV3-1 (or the pseudogene TRBV3-2) to TRBJ2-3; D is possibly TRBD2 (6 bases). Germline values: CDR1 LGHDT, CDR2 YNNKEL (reference sequence). The CDR3 sequence is 15 residues long. V dropped 4 bases and J dropped 2 bases, with 13 bases sitting between them. CDR3 nucleotides: TGTGCCAGCAGCCCCCGGGACTCCTTCACAGATACGCAGTATTTT. The encoded protein is CASSPRDSFTDTQYF.

This clone was picked up a small number of times. The rearrangement uses TRBV7-6 and TRBJ2-2; D call uncertain. CDR3 length: 15 residues. In germline, CDR1 is SGHVS, CDR2 FNYEAQ. Trimming took off 5 bases at V and 6 bases at J, with 16 bases between the two ends. The CDR3: CASSATTDSAGELFF. The CDR3, as DNA: TGTGCCAGCAGCGCTACGACTGACTCGGCCGGGGAGCTGTTTTTT. Complete variable domain (other parts from reference TRBV7-6 and TRBJ2-2): GAGVSQSPRYKVTKRGQDVALRCDPISGHVSLYWYRQALGQGPEFLTYFNYEAQQDKSGLPNDRFSAERPEGSISTLTIQRTEQRDSAMYRCASSATTDSAGELFFGEGSRLTVL.

The DNA of the CDR3 is TGTGCCAGCAGCTTAGCCGGACAGGTGAACACTGAAGCTTTCTTT. This gives the protein CASSLAGQVNTEAFF. The chain combines TRBV11-2 with TRBJ1-1; 7 bases map to TRBD1. V was pared by 1 base and J by 0 bases, with 2 bases of the junction left unmatched. Germline-derived CDR1 and CDR2 are SGHAT and FQNNGV. The CDR3 consists of 15 residues.

The chain links TRBV5-1 to TRBJ1-2, with a tentative D call TRBD1 (5 bases). V lost 7 bases, J lost 6 bases, and 19 bases lay in between. This CDR3 contains 14 residues. The germline V gene has CDR1 SGHRS and CDR2 YFSETQ. CDR3 sequence (DNA): TGCGCCAGCTGGGGGGATAGCGGGAACCATGGCTACACCTTC. Encoded protein: CASWGDSGNHGYTF.

The chain is built from TRBV3-1 (or the pseudogene TRBV3-2) and TRBJ1-1; D possibly corresponds to TRBD1 (6 bases). The CDR3 runs to 15 residues. Germline CDR1 LGHDT, CDR2 YNNKEL (reference sequence). V gave up 4 bases and J gave up 1 base, with 13 bases separating them. CDR3 DNA sequence: TGTGCCAGCAGCCCAGGACAGTCCTCGAACACTGAAGCTTTCTTT. The encoded protein is CASSPGQSSNTEAFF.

This chain joins TRBV9 and TRBJ1-2; D remains unclear. Trimming took 1 base from V and 2 from J, leaving 12 bases between them. The CDR3 length is 15 residues. CDR1 SGDLS and CDR2 YYNGEE come from the germline V gene. CDR3 sequence reads: CASSVNLDLNYGYTF. The DNA of the CDR3 is TGTGCCAGCAGCGTAAACCTGGACTTAAACTATGGCTACACCTTC.

The chain carries TRBV7-2 and TRBJ1-2; perhaps TRBD1 as D (6 bases). With 4 bases removed from V and 2 bases from J, the gap between germline ends came to 11 bases. Per germline, CDR1 SGHTA and CDR2 FQGNSA. The length of the CDR3 is 14 residues. CDR3 sequence (DNA): TGTGCCAGCAGCTCCTTCGACAGGAACTATGGCTACACCTTC. Protein sequence: CASSSFDRNYGYTF.